A selection of T cell receptor beta chains follows, all from one sample in a study of tumor-infiltrating lymphocytes in oesophageal squamous cell carcinoma. Using its own MiXCR run on the PCR reads, TCRdb lists one record per CDR3 protein. The data contain around 20,000 distinct CDR3 sequences, 39% of them singletons. The sequencing sample was made of esophageal tumor tissue. Source of these receptors: a male donor with esophageal squamous cell carcinoma. Each CDR3 is given with its conserved first and last residue. Each record gives: clone size, V gene, J gene, D gene, CDR3 protein, CDR3 DNA. D genes are given only for firm matches. Clone size is shown for a subset of rows, as once, few, many or a class of expanded clone.

medium-sized,TRBV7-9,TRBJ1-2,NA,CASSLENYGYTF,TGTGCCAGCAGCTTAGAAAACTATGGCTACACCTTC
many,TRBV27,TRBJ2-3,NA,CASSLGGFTDTQYF,TGTGCCAGCAGTCTCGGGGGCTTCACAGATACGCAGTATTTT
NA,TRBV6-4,TRBJ1-6,NA,CASSASPGRGNSPLHF,TGTGCCAGCAGTGCCTCCCCCGGACGGGGGAATTCACCCCTCCACTTT
few,TRBV7-2,TRBJ2-7,NA,CASSLGELEQYF,TGTGCCAGCAGCTTAGGGGAGCTTGAGCAGTACTTC
NA,TRBV20-1,TRBJ1-6,NA,CSARAGHRSPLHF,TGCAGTGCTAGGGCAGGGCACAGGTCACCCCTCCACTTT
many,TRBV7-9,TRBJ1-2,NA,CASSYHRENGDYGYTF,TGTGCCAGCAGTTACCACAGGGAAAACGGTGACTATGGCTACACCTTC
many,TRBV5-6,TRBJ2-2,TRBD1,CASSLGQGSGELFF,TGTGCCAGCAGCTTGGGACAGGGAAGCGGGGAGCTGTTTTTT
NA,TRBV7-8,TRBJ2-7,NA,CASSLVGGGSEQYF,TGTGCCAGCAGCTTAGTTGGGGGGGGCAGTGAGCAGTACTTC
many,TRBV11-2,TRBJ2-5,NA,CASSFDSRAGEQYF,TGTGCCAGCAGCTTCGACAGTAGGGCCGGGGAGCAGTACTTC
NA,TRBV7-9,TRBJ2-5,NA,CASSSPHETQYF,TGTGCCAGCAGCTCACCTCACGAGACCCAGTACTTC
medium-sized,TRBV7-2,TRBJ2-3,TRBD2,CASSLVREGDGTDTQYF,TGTGCCAGCAGCTTAGTTCGGGAGGGGGACGGCACAGATACGCAGTATTTT
NA,TRBV12-2,TRBJ2-1,NA,CASRFRGGTSAYNEQFF,TGTGCAAGTCGCTTTCGTGGCGGGACTAGTGCCTACAATGAGCAGTTCTTC
NA,TRBV27,TRBJ1-2,NA,CASRPGGDGYTF,TGTGCCAGCAGACCCGGGGGGGATGGCTACACCTTC
many,TRBV18,TRBJ2-7,NA,CASSTGPPSSYEQYF,TGTGCCAGCTCAACGGGACCGCCGAGCTCCTACGAGCAGTACTTC
NA,TRBV7-2,TRBJ2-5,NA,CASSLAWRTGQETQYF,TGTGCCAGCAGCTTAGCGTGGAGAACGGGGCAAGAGACCCAGTACTTC
NA,TRBV7-3,TRBJ1-1,TRBD1,CASSFTGGMNTEAFF,TGTGCCAGCAGCTTTACAGGGGGGATGAACACTGAAGCTTTCTTT
few,TRBV7-8,TRBJ2-5,NA,CASSKQGAGWAQYF,TGTGCCAGCAGCAAACAGGGAGCCGGATGGGCCCAGTACTTC
NA,TRBV7-2,TRBJ2-3,TRBD1,CASIRTGRSTDTQYF,TGTGCCAGCATCAGGACAGGCAGAAGCACAGATACGCAGTATTTT
NA,TRBV2,TRBJ2-3,TRBD2,CASRAPSGGPGDTQYF,TGTGCCAGCAGAGCCCCAAGCGGGGGGCCGGGCGATACGCAGTATTTT
medium-sized,TRBV12-3/TRBV12-4,TRBJ2-1,TRBD2,CASSQRSLLAGGLTRGQFF,TGTGCCAGCAGCCAAAGATCCCTCCTAGCGGGAGGCCTCACTAGGGGGCAGTTCTTC
many,TRBV24-1,TRBJ2-2,TRBD2,CATSEIAGIGELFF,TGTGCCACCAGCGAGATAGCGGGTATCGGGGAGCTGTTTTTT
many,TRBV5-5,TRBJ1-1,NA,CASRVQILNTEAFF,TGTGCCAGCAGGGTACAGATCTTGAACACTGAAGCTTTCTTT
once,TRBV4-1,TRBJ2-7,NA,CASSFRNDYEQYF,TGCGCCAGCAGCTTTAGGAACGACTACGAGCAGTACTTC
many,TRBV5-4,TRBJ2-5,NA,CASSTAETQYF,TGTGCCAGCAGCACAGCGGAGACCCAGTACTTC
NA,TRBV19,TRBJ2-7,TRBD2,CASARSGSVYNEQYF,TGTGCCAGTGCGAGAAGCGGGAGTGTTTACAATGAGCAGTACTTC
NA,TRBV7-4,TRBJ2-4,NA,CASRLSGLQTGELYF,TGTGCCAGCAGGTTATCGGGATTACAAACCGGGGAGCTGTACTTC
NA,TRBV7-2,TRBJ2-5,NA,CASSGQTQETQYF,TGTGCCAGCAGCGGACAGACACAAGAGACCCAGTACTTC
medium-sized,TRBV7-6,TRBJ2-5,TRBD1,CASSLQGTGTLETQYF,TGTGCCAGCAGCTTACAGGGGACAGGGACCTTGGAGACCCAGTACTTC
once,TRBV5-1,TRBJ2-7,NA,CASSLKVGVGGSYEQYF,TGCGCCAGCAGCTTGAAAGTCGGTGTTGGGGGCTCCTACGAGCAGTACTTC
NA,TRBV2,TRBJ1-4,NA,CASRSPDRESVF,TGTGCCAGCAGGTCCCCCGACAGAGAGAGTGTTTTT
medium-sized,TRBV6-1,TRBJ2-7,NA,CASSESGYEQYF,TGTGCCAGCAGTGAATCCGGCTACGAGCAGTACTTC
NA,TRBV5-4,TRBJ2-7,NA,CASSSDRYEQYF,TGTGCCAGCAGCTCGGACCGCTACGAGCAGTACTTC
medium-sized,TRBV7-2,TRBJ2-1,TRBD2,CASSPSAGAINEQFF,TGTGCCAGCAGCCCCTCGGCGGGAGCCATAAATGAGCAGTTCTTC
NA,TRBV12-3/TRBV12-4,TRBJ2-5,NA,CASSLTGKKETQYF,TGTGCCAGCAGTTTAACAGGGAAAAAAGAGACCCAGTACTTC
NA,TRBV6-1,TRBJ1-1,NA,CASSGFGFSTEAFF,TGTGCCAGCAGCGGTTTCGGGTTTAGCACTGAAGCTTTCTTT
NA,TRBV7-2,TRBJ2-7,TRBD2,CASSLTSGTYEQYF,TGTGCCAGCAGCTTGACTAGCGGAACCTACGAGCAGTACTTC
NA,TRBV27,TRBJ2-1,NA,CASSLSSWARGEQFF,TGTGCCAGCAGTTTATCGAGCTGGGCCAGAGGTGAGCAGTTCTTC
many,TRBV6-1,TRBJ1-3,NA,CASSLFAGAGNTIYF,TGTGCCAGCAGTTTATTTGCAGGGGCTGGAAACACCATATATTTT
NA,TRBV20-1,TRBJ2-1,TRBD2,CSAPAGTSSNEQFF,TGCAGTGCCCCAGCCGGGACTAGCTCCAATGAGCAGTTCTTC
NA,TRBV9,TRBJ2-7,TRBD1,CASSAWDRDDEQYF,TGTGCCAGCAGCGCTTGGGACAGGGACGACGAGCAGTACTTC
few,TRBV7-2,TRBJ2-1,TRBD2,CASSLYPSGGNEQFF,TGTGCCAGCAGCTTATACCCTAGCGGAGGCAATGAGCAGTTCTTC
many,TRBV4-1,TRBJ1-5,NA,CASSQVRGSNQPQHF,TGCGCCAGCAGCCAAGTACGGGGTAGCAATCAGCCCCAGCATTTT